The source of this T cell receptor (beta chain) is a study of blood T cell repertoires in COVID-19. Study-wide background: Donors in the United States, Italy and Spain gave samples during acute or convalescent COVID-19. PBMCs, B-cell-depleted T cells, or T cells were the source of the cDNA or gDNA that made up the material.

Under the authors' procedure: From reference gene primer amplification, estimates of nucleated cell counts were derived. Profiling relied on immunoSEQ multiplex PCR, and the TCRdb table lists in-frame clones only, not all of them. V, J and clone size are those of that table, while D and trimming were read from the DNA. The sample has around 100,000 clones, approximately 70% seen once; the top ten hold less than 6.5%. V lost 2 bases and J lost 7; bases outside the gene matches: 20. CDR3 length: 19 amino acids. Germline assignment: CDR1 MNHEY and CDR2 SVGEGT. Sequencing was performed on peripheral blood. The rearrangement uses TRBV6-2 or TRBV6-3 and TRBJ1-1, with 9 bases lining up with TRBD1. The TCR comes from a man aged 80 or over with acute or convalescent COVID-19. In DNA, the CDR3 is TGTGCCAGCAGTTACGAAGGAGGACAGGGGCCGAGGAGGGATAGTGAAGCTTTCTTT. It yields the protein CASSYEGGQGPRRDSEAFF.